This entry is about one TCR beta chain. The assay was immunoSEQ multiplex PCR, and TCRdb's table has in-frame clones only and misses some. In the table there are about 200,000 clones, roughly nine tenths of which are singletons. These data belong to a study of control samples from healthy donors and cancer patients. This clonotype was obtained from a man in his thirties or forties in good health. The specimen was blood.

The CDR3 loop is CASSFGGVGQYF. In DNA form, the CDR3 reads TGTGCCAGCAGTTTCGGGGGTGTGGGCCAGTACTTC. The chain employs TRBV12-3 or TRBV12-4 and TRBJ2-7; D is perhaps TRBD2 (6 bases). The CDR3 runs to 12 residues. Deletions cut 3 bases from V and 10 bases from J, with 13 bases between.